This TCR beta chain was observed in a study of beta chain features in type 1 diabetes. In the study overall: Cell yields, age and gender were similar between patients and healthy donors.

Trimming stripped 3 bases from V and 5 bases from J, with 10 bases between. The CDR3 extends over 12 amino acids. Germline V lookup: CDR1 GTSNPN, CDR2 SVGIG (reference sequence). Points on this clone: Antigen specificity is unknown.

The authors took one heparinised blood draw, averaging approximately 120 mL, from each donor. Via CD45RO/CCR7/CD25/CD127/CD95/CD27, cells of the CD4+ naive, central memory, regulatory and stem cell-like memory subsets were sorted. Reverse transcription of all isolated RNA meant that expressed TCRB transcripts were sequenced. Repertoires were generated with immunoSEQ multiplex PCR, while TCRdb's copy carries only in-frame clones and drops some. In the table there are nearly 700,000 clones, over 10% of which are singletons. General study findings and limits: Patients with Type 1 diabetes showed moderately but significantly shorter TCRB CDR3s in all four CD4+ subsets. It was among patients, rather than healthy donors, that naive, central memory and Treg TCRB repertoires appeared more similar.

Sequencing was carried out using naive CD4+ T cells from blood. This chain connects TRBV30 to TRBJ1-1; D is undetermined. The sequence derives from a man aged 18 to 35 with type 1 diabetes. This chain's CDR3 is CAWRPKGTEAFF. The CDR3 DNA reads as TGTGCCTGGAGGCCGAAAGGGACTGAAGCTTTCTTT.